One and the same sample provided the 16 T cell receptor beta chains below, sequenced in a study of blood T cells in healthy people across ages. A second roughly 6 to 12 cycle PCR used barcoded and J-beta primers. A single record per CDR3 protein comes from TCRdb applying MiXCR to the 5' RACE reads. In the table there are some 940,000 distinct CDR3 sequences, almost 30% of which are singletons. The same specimen was also included in a second study, on T cells of mothers and their children.

What was sequenced was blood. These receptors all stem from a middle-aged woman in good health.

In its sample, this clonotype was seen a few times. This may come from a read error, since a much larger clone is one base off. This chain joins TRBV20-1 and TRBJ2-7, with D possibly being TRBD1 (6 bases). CDR1 and CDR2 from the germline V gene are DFQATT and SNEGSKA (reference sequence). The CDR3 contains 15 residues. V was shortened by 6 bases and J by 7 bases, with 25 bases between the two germline ends. Here the CDR3 reads CSATPDSFSYNEQYF. Written as DNA, the CDR3 is TGCAGTGCAACCCCGGACAGTTTCTCCTACAATGAGCAGTACTTC.

This clonotype was recorded a few times. The rearrangement uses TRBV15 and TRBJ1-1; D may be TRBD1 (6 bases). Trimming shortened V by 1 base and J by 6 bases, and 15 bases separated the two germline ends. Germline V gene sequence: CDR1 LNHNV, CDR2 YYDKDF (reference sequence). There are 15 residues in the CDR3. DNA for the CDR3: TGTGCCACCAGCAGAGTTGACAGGCGTCGGGCTGAAGCTTTCTTT. Its protein is CATSRVDRRRAEAFF.

This clonotype was found many times. The chain's CDR3 is CASSQGLAGAQFF. The DNA of the CDR3 is TGTGCCAGCAGTCAGGGACTAGCGGGGGCGCAGTTCTTC. The chain recombines TRBV6-2 or TRBV6-3 with TRBJ2-1; TRBD2 matches 14 bases. The CDR3 is 13 amino acids. Trimming removed 5 bases from V and 12 bases from J; junction bases left unmatched: 3. Germline assignment: CDR1 MNHEY and CDR2 SVGEGT.

For this clonotype: This may be a read error: a much more frequent sequence differs by one nucleotide. CDR3 amino acids: CATSDEGQELYF. In DNA, the CDR3 is TGTGCCACCAGTGACGAGGGGCAGGAGCTGTACTTC. This chain joins TRBV24-1 and TRBJ2-4; D may be TRBD1 or TRBD2 (5 bases each). The CDR3 length is 12 residues. Trimming removed 4 bases at V and 15 bases at J, with 15 bases between. Germline loops: CDR1 KGHDR, CDR2 SFDVKD.

This clonotype was observed once. CDR3 DNA sequence: TGTGCCAGCAGTTTAGCGCGGCTGTCTATAAACACCATATATTTT. Residues: CASSLARLSINTIYF. The V and J genes are TRBV12-3 or TRBV12-4 and TRBJ1-3; D is unclear. CDR3 length: 15 residues. V lost 0 bases and J 6 bases, leaving 12 bases between the germline ends.

This clonotype was observed at least ten times. This chain connects TRBV5-1 to TRBJ2-7; 12 bases are a match to TRBD1. CDR1 and CDR2 from the germline V gene are SGHRS and YFSETQ. This CDR3 is 15 amino acids long. V lost 0 bases, J lost 7 bases, and 5 bases stayed unmatched. The CDR3 here is CASSLGGQGAQEQYF. DNA for the CDR3: TGCGCCAGCAGCTTGGGGGGACAGGGGGCGCAGGAGCAGTACTTC.

J is TRBJ2-7 and V is TRBV21-1; TRBD1, the table's D call, was not compared with the DNA. TRBV21-1 is a pseudogene. The CDR3 extends over 15 amino acids. The CDR3 protein is CASSKAPGLIYEQYF. DNA for the CDR3: TGTGCCAGCAGCAAAGCCCCCGGGCTGATCTACGAGCAGTACTTC.

The CDR3: CASSEWQADTQYF. The CDR3 DNA follows: TGTGCCAGCAGTGAATGGCAGGCAGATACGCAGTATTTT. The rearrangement joins TRBV2 to TRBJ2-3; D unresolved. With 2 bases removed from V and 4 bases from J, the gap between germline ends came to 7 bases. CDR1 and CDR2 (germline): SNHLY, FYNNEI. The CDR3 has 13 amino acids. The full variable domain, rest sourced from reference TRBV2 and TRBJ2-3, is EPEVTQTPSHQVTQMGQEVILRCVPISNHLYFYWYRQILGQKVEFLVSFYNNEISEKSEIFDDQFSVERPDGSNFTLKIRSTKLEDSAMYFCASSEWQADTQYFGPGTRLTVL.

The CDR3 bases are TGTGCCTGGAGCCACCGGACATATGGGTACGAGCAGTACTTC. Protein product: CAWSHRTYGYEQYF. The chain is built from TRBV30 and TRBJ2-5; TRBD1 might be the D (5 bases). The J call is in doubt because the DNA end fits TRBJ2-7 better. The CDR3 extends over 14 amino acids. Germline V gene data show CDR1 as GTSNPN and CDR2 as SVGIG (reference sequence).

About this clonotype: This clone may be a read error of a much larger clone one base away. The V gene is TRBV12-5, the J gene TRBJ2-3, with 8 bases fitting TRBD2. CDR1 LGHNT and CDR2 FRNRAP come from the germline V gene. The length of the CDR3 is 14 residues. The CDR3, as DNA: TGTGCTGGTGGTTTGGAGACTAGCGCAGATACGCAGTATTTT. Amino acids: CAGGLETSADTQYF.

This clonotype was seen at least ten times. This chain uses TRBV28 with TRBJ1-5, with 8 nucleotides matching TRBD1. Trimming took 10 bases from V and 6 from J; bases not matched to a gene: 5. CDR1 and CDR2 (germline): MDHEN, SYDVKM. CDR3 length: 12 amino acids. The CDR3 coding sequence is TGTGCCACCGACAGGGGAGGTCAGCCCCAGCATTTT. Translation gives CATDRGGQPQHF.

V and J are TRBV7-2 and TRBJ2-3; perhaps TRBD1 as D (5 bases). This CDR3 is built from 15 residues. Deletions cut 4 bases from V and 4 bases from J, with 15 bases between. Per germline, CDR1 SGHTA and CDR2 FQGNSA. CDR3 region: CASSSQGLPPDTQYF. The CDR3 region has the DNA TGTGCCAGCAGCTCTCAGGGCCTCCCTCCAGATACGCAGTATTTT.

The V and J genes are TRBV18 and TRBJ1-1; a possible D gene is TRBD1 (5 bases). CDR1 and CDR2 from the germline V gene are KGHSH and LQKENI. The CDR3 spans 13 residues. The V gene lost 5 bases and the J gene lost 5 bases, with 12 bases spanning the gap. CDR3 protein: CASSYRWRTEAFF. The DNA for the CDR3 is TGTGCCAGCTCATACAGGTGGCGAACTGAAGCTTTCTTT.

The J gene is TRBJ2-1, the V gene TRBV3-1, with TRBD2 matching 7 bases. CDR1 is LGHDT and CDR2 is YNNKEL in the germline V gene (reference sequence). The CDR3 loop spans 15 amino acids. V dropped 4 bases and J dropped 7; count of bases not matched to a gene: 10. The CDR3 here is CASSLFSGGWNEQFF. The CDR3, as DNA: TGTGCCAGCAGCCTATTCTCGGGGGGATGGAATGAGCAGTTCTTC.

Of note for this clonotype: The junction departs from germline at one end; a sequencing error may be responsible. CDR3 sequence reads: CSANPGTGGNNEKRFF. The CDR3 DNA sequence: TGCAGTGCTAACCCCGGGACAGGGGGGAATAATGAAAAACGGTTTTTT. The chain is built from TRBV20-1 and TRBJ1-4; 11 bases match TRBD1. CDR3 length: 16 amino acids. Germline CDR1 and CDR2: DFQATT and SNEGSKA (reference sequence).

This clonotype was seen at least ten times. V gene TRBV20-1 combines with J gene TRBJ2-5; 7 nucleotides line up with TRBD1. After removal of 3 bases from V and 1 base from J, the junction contained 8 bases not matched to a gene. The CDR3 contains 15 residues. Germline-derived CDR1 and CDR2 are DFQATT and SNEGSKA (reference sequence). In DNA form, the CDR3 reads TGCAGTGCTAGGCGCAGGGGGACAGCCCAAGAGACCCAGTACTTC. It codes for CSARRRGTAQETQYF.